This is a list of T cell receptor beta chains from one sample in a study of shared clonotypes between healthy human individuals. Produced via immunoSEQ multiplex PCR; TCRdb's table is partial and in-frame only. The sample holds about 1 million clones, roughly 80% seen once. Sequencing was performed on memory CD4+ T cells sorted from blood. The receptors derive from a man aged 18 to 30 in good health. CDR3s leave out the opening cysteine and the closing phenylalanine or tryptophan.

j_call v_call cdr3_aa
TRBJ2-7 TRBV5-1 ASSGQGLGYEQY
TRBJ2-3 TRBV5-1 ASSLGGDPTDTQY
TRBJ1-3 TRBV4-2 ASSQELGVGNTIY
TRBJ1-2 TRBV18 ASSRGQGTANYGYT
TRBJ2-4 TRBV19 ASKSEGKNIQY
TRBJ1-5 TRBV19 ASSIVGGAPPQH
TRBJ2-3 TRBV7-2 ASSLVGGGTDTQY
TRBJ1-1 TRBV5-1 ASSLDGGTTEAF
TRBJ2-1 TRBV30 AWSLGGGSHEQF
TRBJ1-4 TRBV4-1 ASSWRGEGTTNEKLF
TRBJ2-7 TRBV30 AWSGQGSSYEQY
TRBJ1-1 TRBV5-4 ASSHGDRRLNTEAF
TRBJ2-7 TRBV6-5 ASSYGPALGSYEQY
TRBJ2-5 TRBV7-9 ASSLRPQETQY
TRBJ2-3 TRBV7-6 ASSLDTGGNTDTQY
TRBJ1-5 TRBV30 AWSKVRGNQPQH
TRBJ2-1 TRBV19 ASSMSQHSGGAQF
TRBJ2-3 TRBV7-2 ASSSSGRGTDTQY
TRBJ2-5 TRBV6-1 ASSEAFTGLGAGTQY
TRBJ1-3 TRBV7-9 ASSWGGGQINSGNTIY
TRBJ1-6 TRBV5-1 ASRTGHGTENSPLH
TRBJ2-3 TRBV27 ASSEQGARPDTQY
TRBJ2-7 TRBV25-1 ASSENTGGIYEQY
TRBJ2-5 TRBV5-1 ASSSSGGPGETQY
TRBJ2-5 TRBV30 AWSVRLGETQY
TRBJ2-5 TRBV29-1 SVEQPGTKTQY
TRBJ1-2 TRBV10-3 AIRDRVTDNYGYT
TRBJ2-3 TRBV2 ASSPGLAITDTQY
TRBJ1-2 TRBV5-4 ASSQEGGTYGYT
TRBJ1-3 TRBV28 ASSSTSSGNTIY
TRBJ2-7 TRBV5-1 ASSWGSSTYEQY
TRBJ2-7 TRBV5-6 ASSKHVYEQY
TRBJ2-6 TRBV6-5 ASAGSGANVLT
TRBJ1-3 TRBV7-9 ASSLAYSGNLGGNTIY
TRBJ1-1 TRBV25-1 ASSDQGQLNTEAF
TRBJ1-5 TRBV28 ASSRGRGQPQH
TRBJ1-2 TRBV2 ASVRGGNGYT